This entry concerns a single TCR beta chain. Its antigen is not yet known. No much larger clone is present one base from it, and per-base qualities are unavailable. This record comes from a study of T cell changes during pregnancy in multiple sclerosis (dated by TCRdb to about 2019). Some background on the complete study: The study examined how the T cell repertoire changed over the course of pregnancy in women with multiple sclerosis.

The protocol used for the library was the immunoSEQ multiplex PCR assay. Imported from immuneACCESS, the table was reduced by TCRdb to in-frame sequences with V and J called. These copies leave out some clones; in studies compared against another copy, an unresolved V gene accounts for under half, and the cause of the remainder is not known. A total of 85,000 to 95,000 clones appear in this sample, roughly nine tenths of them only once. Of the sample, around 1.8% falls within the top ten clones. Deletion took 4 bases off V and 0 bases off J, with a span of 6 bases between the germline ends. From the cysteine through the phenylalanine, the CDR3 covers 13 amino acids. Of all the DNA, just the CDR3 is kept, 39 bases in frame from base 1. The germline V gene provides CDR1 SNHLY and CDR2 FYNNEI.

Sequencing used peripheral blood, obtained after pregnancy. The rearrangement joined TRBV2 to TRBJ1-2; the D region possibly corresponds to TRBD1 (5 bases align). The TCR was taken from a female donor in good health, enrolled as a control in a pregnancy study. The nucleotide sequence reads as follows: TGTGCCAGCAGTGGACAGACTAACTATGGCTACACCTTC. Translated, this is CASSGQTNYGYTF.